This T cell receptor beta chain was recorded in a study of blood T cell repertoires in COVID-19. V lost 2 bases and J 5 bases, leaving 16 bases between the germline ends. Germline V gene sequence: CDR1 SGHDT, CDR2 YYEEEE. This CDR3 spans 16 amino acids. Under the authors' procedure: The assay estimated nucleated cells by amplifying reference gene primers. TCRdb keeps only in-frame clones here, not all; method: immunoSEQ multiplex PCR. D and trimming come from the DNA, and the V and J calls and clone size come from that table. The sample lists 300,000 to 400,000 clones, 88% occurring once. Participant-reported clinical history was the basis for cohort assignment. Cohort 3 donors were reported recovered after two negative PCRs, clearance, or symptom resolution.

This sequence joins TRBV5-6 and TRBJ2-2; D is undetermined. The sequencing input was PBMCs or T cells enriched from blood (not recorded which). The sequence was obtained from a man aged 25-45 years who had recovered from COVID-19. CDR3: CASSFYLNELTGELFF. The DNA of the CDR3 is TGTGCCAGCAGCTTCTATCTAAACGAACTAACCGGGGAGCTGTTTTTT.